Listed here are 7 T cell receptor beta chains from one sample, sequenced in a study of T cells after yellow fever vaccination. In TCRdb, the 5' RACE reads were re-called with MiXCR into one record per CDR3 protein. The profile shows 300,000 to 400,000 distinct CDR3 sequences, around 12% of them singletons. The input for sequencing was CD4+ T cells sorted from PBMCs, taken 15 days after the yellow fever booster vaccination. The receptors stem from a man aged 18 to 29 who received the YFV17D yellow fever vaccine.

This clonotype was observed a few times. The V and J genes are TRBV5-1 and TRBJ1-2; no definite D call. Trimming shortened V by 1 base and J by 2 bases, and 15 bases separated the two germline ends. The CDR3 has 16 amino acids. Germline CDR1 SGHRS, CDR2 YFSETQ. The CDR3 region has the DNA TGCGCCAGCAGCTTGAGTGAGGGCGTAACAAACTATGGCTACACCTTC. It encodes CASSLSEGVTNYGYTF.

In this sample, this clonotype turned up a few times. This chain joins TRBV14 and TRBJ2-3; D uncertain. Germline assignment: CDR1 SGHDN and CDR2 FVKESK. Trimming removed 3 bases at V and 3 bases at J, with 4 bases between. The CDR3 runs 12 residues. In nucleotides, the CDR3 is TGTGCCAGCAGCCATTGGACAGATACGCAGTATTTT. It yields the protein CASSHWTDTQYF.

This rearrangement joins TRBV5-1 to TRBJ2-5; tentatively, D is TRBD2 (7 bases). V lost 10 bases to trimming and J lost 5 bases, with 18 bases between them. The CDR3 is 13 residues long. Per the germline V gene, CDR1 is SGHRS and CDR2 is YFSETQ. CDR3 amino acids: CAAEGGLYETQYF. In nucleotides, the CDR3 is TGCGCCGCCGAGGGGGGGCTTTATGAGACCCAGTACTTC.

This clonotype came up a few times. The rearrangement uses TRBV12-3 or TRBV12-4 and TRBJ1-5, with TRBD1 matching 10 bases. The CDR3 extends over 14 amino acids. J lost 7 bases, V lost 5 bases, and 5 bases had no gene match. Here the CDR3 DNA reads TGTGCCAGCAGTGTGACAGGGGGCAGGCAGCCCCAGCATTTT. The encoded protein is CASSVTGGRQPQHF.

The DNA for the CDR3 is TGCGCCAGCAGCTTTTTACAAGAGACCCAGTACTTC. As protein: CASSFLQETQYF. The chain uses TRBV5-1 and TRBJ2-5, with D uncertain. V gave up 2 bases and J gave up 2 bases, with 4 bases separating them. This CDR3 region has 12 residues. The germline gives CDR1 SGHRS, CDR2 YFSETQ.

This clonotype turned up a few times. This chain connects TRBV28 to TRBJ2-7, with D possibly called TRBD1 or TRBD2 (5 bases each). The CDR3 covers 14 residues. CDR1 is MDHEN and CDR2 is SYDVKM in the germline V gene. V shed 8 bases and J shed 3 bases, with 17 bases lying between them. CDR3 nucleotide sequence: TGTGCCAGCTCATCAGCCGGGGCCTTCTACGAGCAGTACGTC. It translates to CASSSAGAFYEQYV.

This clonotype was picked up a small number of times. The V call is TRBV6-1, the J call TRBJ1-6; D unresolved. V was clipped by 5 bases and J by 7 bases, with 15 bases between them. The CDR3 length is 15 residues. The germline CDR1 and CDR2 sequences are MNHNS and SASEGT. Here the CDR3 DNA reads TGTGCCAGCAGTCCGCGGGCCAGCGGGAATTCACCCCTCCACTTT. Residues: CASSPRASGNSPLHF.